This T cell receptor (beta chain) was sequenced during a study of cytomegalovirus exposure and HLA in healthy donors (dated 2017 in TCRdb). Turning to the overall study: According to a later analysis, the 120 or so validation repertoires were produced on the same platform as the roughly 600 repertoires of the first cohort. The aim of the study was to test whether cataloging public T cell receptors could identify signatures of past pathogen exposure. Along with the approximately 650-subject first cohort, a separate validation cohort of roughly 110 different subjects was used. The study combined high-throughput TCR immunosequencing, statistical association of individual TCRs with disease status, and machine learning to predict cytomegalovirus infection status. The paper as a whole reports these results and caveats: The classifier was reported to diagnose cytomegalovirus status with high specificity and sensitivity in both the original cohort and the validation cohort. The authors suggested that the approach could potentially be generalized to other disease states and immunological phenotypes. A later analysis lacked HLA typing for the validation cohort, so it scored co-occurrence in that cohort across all 110 or so repertoires. Most TCR sequences were observed very rarely across donors, whereas some public TCRs were present in many individuals. A total of 164 TCR beta chains were listed by the study as associated with cytomegalovirus. A later analysis found that TCRs clustered in the first cohort also tended to co-occur in the 100 to 150 validation repertoires, with approximately 95% of cluster scores above 0. In vitro tests confirmed that a few of the cytomegalovirus-associated TCR beta chains recognize cytomegalovirus antigens.

This clone was detected only a few times. There is no known antigen for this receptor. No much larger clone is present one base from it, and per-base qualities are unavailable. The donors were included in the validation cohort of over a hundred subjects, a group kept apart from the roughly 610-subject first cohort. The library was built by means of the immunoSEQ multiplex PCR assay. For the original study's pipeline: To diagnose cytomegalovirus status from the catalog of TCR beta chain sequences, a statistical classification framework was built. In TCRdb, the immuneACCESS table is reduced to in-frame sequences with V and J assigned. These tables do not hold every clone; where another copy was compared, an unresolved V gene accounts for under half, and the others remain unexplained. V, J and clone size are taken as reported in that table, and D and trimming were inferred from the DNA itself. Present in this sample are 300,000 to 350,000 clones, nearly 90% of which were seen just once. The ten largest make up around 0.96% of the sample.

The sequenced sample was PBMCs. The sequence was collected from a man aged 25-45 years in good health and CMV-seronegative.

The CDR3 reads CASSLRLAGEPYEQYF. The nucleotide sequence is given as TGCGCCAGCAGCTTAAGACTAGCGGGGGAACCCTACGAGCAGTACTTC. The chain couples TRBV5-1 to TRBJ2-7; 12 bases in between match TRBD2. Relative to germline, V is missing 2 bases and J is missing 2 bases, with 5 bases of the junction outside any gene match. Reading from cysteine to phenylalanine, the CDR3 counts 16 amino acids. The CDR3 DNA has 48 bases and is translated from base 1. CDR1 and CDR2 are read off the germline V gene as SGHRS and YFSETQ.